Presented here are 27 T cell receptor beta chains from one specimen sequenced in a study of T-cell memory formation after mild COVID-19. TCRdb re-called the 5' RACE reads through MiXCR, storing one row per CDR3 protein. The sample has 350,000 to 550,000 distinct CDR3 sequences; roughly 18% are singletons. The source material was PBMCs or a T cell subset sorted from them (not recorded which). These TCRs come from a man between 18 and 29 years old who had mild COVID-19 (a few samples of this study predate the infection). Cell type and time point are not known.

This clonotype was seen a few times. The chain is built from TRBV18 and TRBJ1-6; 7 bases fit TRBD1. In germline, CDR1 is KGHSH, CDR2 LQKENI. This CDR3 contains 15 residues. The V and J ends lost 3 bases and 7 bases, in that order; junction bases with no gene match: 6. The CDR3 nucleotides read TGTGCCAGCTCACCGCCCGGGACAGAAAATTCACCCCTCCACTTT. Translation gives CASSPPGTENSPLHF.

V and J are TRBV7-3 and TRBJ2-1; 7 bases are a match to TRBD1. CDR3 length: 13 residues. Germline loops: CDR1 SGHTA, CDR2 FQGTGA. V was pared by 5 bases and J by 10 bases, with 8 bases of the junction left unmatched. Here the CDR3 reads CASSQGYRGEQFF. The CDR3 DNA sequence: TGTGCCAGCAGCCAAGGATACAGGGGAGAGCAGTTCTTC.

This chain connects TRBV18 to TRBJ2-5; 9 bases are a match to TRBD1. The CDR3 runs to 15 residues. Per germline, CDR1 KGHSH and CDR2 LQKENI. J lost 1 base, V lost 3 bases, and 3 bases had no gene match. CDR3 amino acids: CASSPGQGPQETQYF. In DNA form, the CDR3 reads TGTGCCAGCTCACCGGGACAGGGACCCCAAGAGACCCAGTACTTC.

Here the CDR3 reads CASSLGINLKPQHF. In DNA, the CDR3 is TGTGCCAGCAGTTTAGGGATTAACCTTAAGCCCCAGCATTTT. The rearrangement links TRBV12-3 or TRBV12-4 to TRBJ1-5; no reliable D call. V was trimmed by 1 base and J by 8 bases, leaving 12 bases between them. This CDR3 region has 14 residues.

This clonotype appeared many times. V is TRBV7-8 and J is TRBJ1-4, with 8 bases matching TRBD1. From germline, CDR1 is SGHVS and CDR2 FQNEAQ. The CDR3 runs 17 residues. The V gene end was trimmed by 2 bases and the J gene end by 3 bases; junction bases not matched to a gene: 8. The CDR3 is CASSLSRGRESNEKLFF. The CDR3 region has the DNA TGTGCCAGCAGCTTATCCAGGGGGCGCGAGTCTAATGAAAAACTGTTTTTT.

The chain joins TRBV28 to TRBJ1-5, with TRBD1 matching 8 bases. This CDR3 is 15 amino acids long. Looked up from germline, CDR1 is MDHEN and CDR2 is SYDVKM. V dropped 6 bases and J dropped 2; count of bases not matched to a gene: 6. The DNA of the CDR3 is TGTGCCAGCAGGTTTACAGGGGGTGGCAATCAGCCCCAGCATTTT. Translation: CASRFTGGGNQPQHF. Together with reference TRBV28 and TRBJ1-5, the CDR3 gives the full variable domain: DVKVTQSSRYLVKRTGEKVFLECVQDMDHENMFWYRQDPGLGLRLIYFSYDVKMKEKGDIPEGYSVSREKKERFSLILESASTNQTSMYLCASRFTGGGNQPQHFGDGTRLSIL.

The gene calls are TRBV5-1 and TRBJ2-7; D may be TRBD2 (5 bases). The CDR3 extends over 16 amino acids. Germline CDR1 is SGHRS and CDR2 is YFSETQ. The V end lost 2 bases, the J end lost 0 bases, and 15 bases lay between the germline ends. This CDR3 reads CASSFRTQTLSYEQYF. In DNA, the CDR3 is TGCGCCAGCAGCTTCCGGACTCAAACCCTCTCCTACGAGCAGTACTTC.

The rearrangement uses TRBV2 and TRBJ2-5; 7 positions match TRBD2. Trimming removed 6 bases from V and 5 bases from J; junction bases left unmatched: 12. The CDR3 sequence is 15 residues long. CDR1 is SNHLY, CDR2 FYNNEI, per germline. DNA of the CDR3: TGTGCCAGCAGGGCCGACAACCTGGGAGGGGAGACCCAGTACTTC. It translates to CASRADNLGGETQYF.

The rearrangement joins TRBV4-3 to TRBJ2-5, with 10 positions matching TRBD2. The CDR3 contains 16 residues. CDR1 and CDR2 (germline): LGHNA, YSLEER. Trimming at V came to 1 base and at J to 2 bases, leaving 4 bases not matched to a gene. The CDR3 is CASSQGDSGGQETQYF. Written as DNA, the CDR3 is TGCGCCAGCAGCCAAGGCGATAGCGGGGGGCAAGAGACCCAGTACTTC.

V and J are TRBV29-1 and TRBJ2-5, with no clear D. Germline lookup yields CDR1 SQVTM and CDR2 ANQGSEA. The germline V and J ends were trimmed by 0 bases and 7 bases, with 0 bases remaining between them. The CDR3 consists of 9 residues. In nucleotides, the CDR3 is TGCAGCGTTGAAGAGACCCAGTACTTC. Its translation is CSVEETQYF. The whole variable domain, remainder taken from reference TRBV29-1 and TRBJ2-5, is SAVISQKPSRDICQRGTSLTIQCQVDSQVTMMFWYRQQPGQSLTLIATANQGSEATYESGFVIDKFPISRPNLTFSTLTVSNMSPEDSSIYLCSVEETQYFGPGTRLLVL.

V is TRBV4-3 and J is TRBJ1-1, with D perhaps matching TRBD1 (5 bases). The CDR3 contains 14 residues. The V and J ends lost 1 base and 8 bases respectively, with 14 bases between them. CDR1 is LGHNA, CDR2 YSLEER, per germline. CDR3 protein: CASSQVWQGGEAFF. In nucleotides, the CDR3 is TGCGCCAGCAGCCAAGTTTGGCAGGGCGGAGAAGCTTTCTTT.

This clonotype has just a few counts. The chain combines TRBV5-6 with TRBJ1-1; maybe TRBD1 (6 bases). Germline CDR1 SGHDT, CDR2 YYEEEE. With 1 base removed from V and 4 bases from J, the gap between germline ends came to 20 bases. This CDR3 spans 17 amino acids. The CDR3 DNA follows: TGTGCCAGCAGCTTGAGGGGAATGCAGGGGTCGGGCACTGAAGCTTTCTTT. It is translated as CASSLRGMQGSGTEAFF.

This clonotype was seen a handful of times. The chain links TRBV28 to TRBJ2-4; weak D call: TRBD2 (5 bases). V lost 5 bases, J lost 8 bases, and 10 bases lay in between. This CDR3 comprises 12 residues. Germline V gene lookup returns CDR1 MDHEN and CDR2 SYDVKM. The CDR3 region is CASSPAGDIQYF. The DNA for the CDR3 is TGTGCCAGCAGTCCGGCCGGGGACATTCAGTACTTC.

The chain has TRBV5-6 and TRBJ2-1, with 7 bases that match TRBD1. J lost 5 bases, V lost 3 bases, and 8 bases had no gene match. The CDR3 runs to 15 residues. Germline-derived CDR1 and CDR2 are SGHDT and YYEEEE. This chain's CDR3 is CASSSGQRLNNEQFF. The CDR3 DNA sequence: TGTGCCAGCAGCTCGGGACAGCGATTGAACAATGAGCAGTTCTTC.

This clonotype was found a few times. The rearrangement joins TRBV29-1 to TRBJ1-1; D uncertain. There are 13 residues in the CDR3. Germline CDR1 reads SQVTM; CDR2 reads ANQGSEA. The V end was cut by 7 bases, the J end by 0 bases, with 12 bases between. The CDR3 bases are TGCAGCGGGGGTGGGTACATGAACACTGAAGCTTTCTTT. Its translation is CSGGGYMNTEAFF. The entire variable domain, with the rest obtained from reference TRBV29-1 and TRBJ1-1, is as follows: SAVISQKPSRDICQRGTSLTIQCQVDSQVTMMFWYRQQPGQSLTLIATANQGSEATYESGFVIDKFPISRPNLTFSTLTVSNMSPEDSSIYLCSGGGYMNTEAFFGQGTRLTVV.

This clonotype was recorded many times. The rearrangement joins TRBV7-2 to TRBJ2-3, with D hard to call. V lost 0 bases and J 4 bases, leaving 8 bases between the germline ends. The V gene's germline CDR1 is SGHTA and CDR2 FQGNSA. The CDR3 contains 14 residues. In DNA form, the CDR3 reads TGTGCCAGCAGCTTAGCCATCCAAGCAGATACGCAGTATTTT. Its protein product is CASSLAIQADTQYF.

J is TRBJ2-1 and V is TRBV20-1; no clear D. CDR1 DFQATT and CDR2 SNEGSKA come from the germline V gene (reference sequence). The CDR3 has 12 amino acids. The V gene lost 0 bases and the J gene lost 8 bases, with 8 bases spanning the gap. CDR3 sequence reads: CSARDFRYEQFF. CDR3 DNA sequence: TGCAGTGCTAGAGATTTCAGATATGAGCAGTTCTTC.

The V and J genes are TRBV7-8 and TRBJ2-7; D might be TRBD2 (6 bases). Trimming removed 5 bases at V and 4 bases at J, with 12 bases between. The CDR3 consists of 13 residues. Germline V gene lookup returns CDR1 SGHVS and CDR2 FQNEAQ. The CDR3 reads CASSGFRGYEQYF. CDR3 in DNA: TGTGCCAGCAGCGGGTTCCGGGGGTACGAGCAGTACTTC. The complete variable domain, with remaining parts taken from reference TRBV7-8 and TRBJ2-7, reads GAGVSQSPRYKVAKRGQDVALRCDPISGHVSLFWYQQALGQGPEFLTYFQNEAQLDKSGLPSDRFFAERPEGSVSTLKIQRTQQEDSAVYLCASSGFRGYEQYFGPGTRLTVT.

This clonotype was seen repeatedly, ten times or more. V usage is TRBV4-3 and J usage is TRBJ2-1; 7 bases align to TRBD1. Losses at the gene ends were 4 bases for V and 4 bases for J; bases not matched to a gene: 7. The CDR3 is 15 residues long. The germline gives CDR1 LGHNA, CDR2 YSLEER. The CDR3 loop reads CASSPGTANYNEQFF. In DNA, the CDR3 is TGCGCCAGCAGCCCAGGGACAGCAAATTACAATGAGCAGTTCTTC.

The chain recombines TRBV27 with TRBJ1-1; maybe TRBD1 (5 bases). The CDR3 sequence is 13 residues long. V dropped 3 bases and J dropped 10 bases, with 15 bases sitting between them. In germline, CDR1 is MNHEY, CDR2 SMNVEV (reference sequence). CDR3 residues: CASSLGWGRGAFF. In DNA form, the CDR3 reads TGTGCCAGCAGTTTGGGGTGGGGGAGAGGAGCTTTCTTT.

The chain joins TRBV7-2 to TRBJ2-7; D might be TRBD2 (5 bases). Trimming cost V 1 base and J 6 bases, with 13 bases left between them. CDR1 and CDR2 from the germline V gene are SGHTA and FQGNSA. This CDR3 spans 14 amino acids. CDR3 region: CASSLEGGPSEQYF. CDR3 nucleotides: TGTGCCAGCAGCTTAGAAGGCGGGCCCTCCGAGCAGTACTTC.

This clonotype was seen more than once but under ten times. V is TRBV7-9 and J is TRBJ1-5; tentatively, D is TRBD1 (5 bases). Germline CDR1 reads SEHNR; CDR2 reads FQNEAQ (reference sequence). Trimming stripped 8 bases from V and 4 bases from J, with 12 bases between. The CDR3 covers 13 residues. CDR3 DNA sequence: TGTGCCAGCGGGACGGAGCAGAATCAGCCCCAGCATTTT. As protein: CASGTEQNQPQHF.

Concerning this clonotype itself: One end of the junction is discordant with germline, which a read error may explain. V and J are TRBV10-2 and TRBJ1-4; no clear D gene. This CDR3 comprises 14 residues. Germline CDR1 WSHSY, CDR2 SAAADI. CDR3 bases: TGCGCAAGCAGTCGAGGGAGGCCTAATGAAAAACTGTTTTTT. Amino acids: CASSRGRPNEKLFF.

This clonotype was detected ten times or more. CDR3 nucleotide sequence: TGCGCCAGCACCCCCGACGCGCTAATAAACATTCAGTACTTC. Translating gives CASTPDALINIQYF. V usage is TRBV5-1 and J usage is TRBJ2-4; no definite D call. The V end was cut by 6 bases, the J end by 6 bases, with 16 bases between. CDR3 length equals 14 residues. Germline CDR1 is SGHRS and CDR2 is YFSETQ.

This sequence joins TRBV6-6 and TRBJ1-1; 8 bases line up with TRBD1. After removal of 6 bases from V and 7 bases from J, the junction contained 10 bases not matched to a gene. The CDR3 sequence is 14 residues long. Germline CDR1 and CDR2: MNHNY and SVGAGI (reference sequence). CDR3: CASSARDRFFEAFF. In DNA, the CDR3 is TGTGCCAGCAGCGCTCGGGACAGGTTTTTTGAAGCTTTCTTT.

This clonotype was counted a few times. V is TRBV13 and J is TRBJ1-1, with D uncertain. The germline CDR1 and CDR2 sequences are PRHDT and FYEKMQ (reference sequence). V lost 2 bases to trimming and J lost 1 base, with 8 bases between them. The CDR3 contains 14 residues. CDR3: CASSLLPGNTEAFF. The CDR3 DNA sequence: TGTGCCAGCAGCTTACTCCCAGGGAACACTGAAGCTTTCTTT.

V gene TRBV28 combines with J gene TRBJ2-3; 8 positions match TRBD1. Germline trimming cut 6 bases from V and 6 bases from J; bases unmatched to any gene: 8. There are 14 residues in the CDR3. Per germline, CDR1 MDHEN and CDR2 SYDVKM. CDR3 in DNA: TGTGCCAGCAGGTCCCAGGGGGCAAGGGATACGCAGTATTTT. Its protein product is CASRSQGARDTQYF.